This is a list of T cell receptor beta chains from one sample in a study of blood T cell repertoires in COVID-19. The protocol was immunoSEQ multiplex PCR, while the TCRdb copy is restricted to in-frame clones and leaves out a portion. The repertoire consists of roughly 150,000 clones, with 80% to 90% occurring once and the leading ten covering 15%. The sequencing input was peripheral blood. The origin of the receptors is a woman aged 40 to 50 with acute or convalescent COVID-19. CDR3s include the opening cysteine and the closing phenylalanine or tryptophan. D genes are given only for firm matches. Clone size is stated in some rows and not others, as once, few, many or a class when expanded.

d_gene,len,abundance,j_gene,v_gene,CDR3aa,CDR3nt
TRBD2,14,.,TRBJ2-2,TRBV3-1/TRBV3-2,CASTPGLSTGELFF,TGTGCCAGCACCCCGGGACTAAGCACCGGGGAGCTGTTTTTT
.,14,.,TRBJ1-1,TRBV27,CASSPDLGNTEAFF,TGTGCCAGCAGTCCAGACTTGGGGAACACTGAAGCTTTCTTT
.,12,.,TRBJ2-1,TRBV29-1,CSVEVGVNEQFF,TGCAGCGTTGAAGTAGGGGTCAATGAGCAGTTCTTC
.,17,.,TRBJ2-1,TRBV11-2,CASSLGEASLQYNEQFF,TGTGCCAGCAGCTTAGGTGAGGCTAGCCTACAGTACAATGAGCAGTTCTTC
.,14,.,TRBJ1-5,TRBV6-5,CASSPRLGDQPQHF,TGTGCCAGCAGTCCACGGTTGGGAGATCAGCCCCAGCATTTT
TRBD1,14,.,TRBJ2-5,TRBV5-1,CASRPGTGKETQYF,TGCGCCAGCAGACCCGGGACAGGGAAAGAGACCCAGTACTTC
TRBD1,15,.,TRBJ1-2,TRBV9,CASSTRQGGNYGYTF,TGTGCCAGCAGCACAAGACAGGGGGGGAACTATGGCTACACCTTC
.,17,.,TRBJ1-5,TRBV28,CASSPSDSLYSNQPQHF,TGTGCCAGCAGTCCCTCGGACAGCCTGTATAGCAATCAGCCCCAGCATTTT
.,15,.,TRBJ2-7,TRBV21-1,CASKTDGSPDYEQYF,TGTGCCAGCAAGACAGACGGGAGCCCAGACTACGAGCAGTACTTC
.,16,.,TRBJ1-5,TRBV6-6,CASSSFGQSDNQPQHF,TGTGCCAGCAGTTCTTTCGGACAGTCAGACAATCAGCCCCAGCATTTT
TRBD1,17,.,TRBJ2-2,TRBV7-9,CASSLITGGANTGELFF,TGTGCCAGCAGCTTAATAACAGGGGGCGCGAACACCGGGGAGCTGTTTTTT
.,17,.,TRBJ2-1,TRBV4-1,CASSHAGGGGSYNEQFF,TGCGCCAGCAGCCACGCCGGGGGAGGCGGCTCCTACAATGAGCAGTTCTTC
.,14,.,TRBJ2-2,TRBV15,CATSRGNAVPELFF,TGTGCCACCAGCAGAGGAAACGCAGTCCCAGAGCTGTTTTTT
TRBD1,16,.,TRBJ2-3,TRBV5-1,CASSSLGQGVIDTQYF,TGCGCCAGCAGCTCGCTTGGACAGGGCGTAATAGATACGCAGTATTTT
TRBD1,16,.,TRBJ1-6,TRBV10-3,CAISGTQGVANSPLHF,TGTGCCATCAGTGGAACTCAGGGGGTAGCGAATTCACCCCTCCACTTT
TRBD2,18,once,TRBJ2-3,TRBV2,CASSEGGASGGFMVTQYF,TGTGCCAGCAGTGAAGGAGGGGCTAGCGGGGGATTCATGGTTACGCAGTATTTT
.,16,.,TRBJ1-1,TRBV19,CASSIDPQGFGTEAFF,TGTGCCAGTAGTATAGATCCTCAGGGGTTCGGCACTGAAGCTTTCTTT
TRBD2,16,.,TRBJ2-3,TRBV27,CASSLSAGGNTDTQYF,TGTGCCAGCAGTTTGTCAGCGGGGGGCAACACAGATACGCAGTATTTT
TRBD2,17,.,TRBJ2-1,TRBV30,CAWRGPGLAGGQSEQFF,TGTGCCTGGAGGGGACCGGGACTAGCGGGGGGGCAAAGTGAGCAGTTCTTC
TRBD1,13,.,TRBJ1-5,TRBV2,CASSGDRDQPQHF,TGTGCCAGCAGCGGGGACAGGGACCAGCCCCAGCATTTT
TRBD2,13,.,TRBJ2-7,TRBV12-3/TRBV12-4,CASSLRGGYEQYF,TGTGCCAGCAGTTTACGGGGGGGGTACGAGCAGTACTTC
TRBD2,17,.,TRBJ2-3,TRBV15,CATSRPTTSGSSDTQYF,TGTGCCACCAGCAGACCAACGACTAGCGGGAGTTCAGATACGCAGTATTTT